The count of the clone carrying this T cell receptor beta chain is one. Its antigen is not identified. One junction end does not reproduce the germline sequence, and a read error may be involved. A modified ARM-PCR protocol with three rounds of nested PCR amplified TCRbeta. TCRdb passed the multiplex PCR reads through MiXCR, listing each CDR3 protein once. The sample yields 70,000 to 95,000 distinct CDR3 sequences, 76% seen once. The sample comes from a study of tumor and adjacent non-tumor tissue in lung cancer. Findings of the study overall: Patients with more diverse tumor TCRs had worse survival.

RNA was extracted from bulk tissue without any cell sorting. The normal lung tissue was taken more than 3 cm from the tumor edge. The CDR3 length is 15 residues. Material: distant non-tumor lung tissue. This chain joins TRBV12-3 or TRBV12-4 and TRBJ2-7, with TRBD2 as a possible D gene (5 bases). The receptor's source is a man between 70 and 80 years old with non-small cell lung cancer. The CDR3 here is CASTLGVGALYEQYF. The CDR3 DNA reads TGTGCCAGCACTTTAGGAGTGGGAGCCCTGTACGAGCAGTACTTC.